This T cell receptor (beta chain) was recorded in a study of cytomegalovirus exposure and HLA in healthy donors. CDR1 and CDR2 (germline): SEHNR, FQNEAQ (reference sequence). CDR3 length: 16 amino acids. J gave up 5 bases and V 5 bases, and 7 bases lay outside the gene matches. Findings and limits, study-wide: Researchers left out some V segments, among them TRBV6-2 and TRBV6-3, as indistinguishable. In a later analysis, a genetic analysis reported fewer productive-TCR N-insertions in an Asian-associated ancestry cluster than the cohort average. A later analysis appeared to link common viral pathogens to several of the most significant clusters. Testing in vitro showed a few CMV-associated chains specific for CMV antigens.

Note on this clone: Its antigen is not known.

PCR used 60 Vbeta primers and 13 Jbeta primers. This table comes from immunoSEQ multiplex PCR, and its TCRdb copy is limited to in-frame clones, with some not included. The profile covers roughly 250,000 clones, with about 75% appearing a single time and approximately 2.3% taken by the ten largest. The V call is TRBV7-9, the J call TRBJ2-1, with 12 nucleotides matching TRBD2. This TCR came from a female donor in good health and CMV-seronegative. Material for sequencing was PBMCs. The CDR3 DNA reads TGTGCCAGCAGCAGCTGGACTAGCGGGACCCACAATGAGCAGTTCTTC. This sequence encodes CASSSWTSGTHNEQFF.